This TCR beta chain stems from a study of cytomegalovirus exposure and HLA in healthy donors. Broader study findings: In a later analysis, TCR association rates varied by HLA locus: DRB1 most, HLA-C fewest. As a later analysis revealed, most CMV-associated TCR beta chains appeared HLA-restricted. Association with HLA alleles at 0.05 false discovery rate was found for 15,000 or so TCR beta sequences in a later analysis.

The CDR3 has 16 residues. Germline CDR1 reads SGHNT; CDR2 reads YENEEA. V lost 3 bases and J lost 0, with 13 bases in between. 13 Jbeta primers and 60 Vbeta primers were used for the PCR. Only in-frame clones appear in the TCRdb table, and some are missing; sequencing was by immunoSEQ multiplex PCR. The repertoire consists of about 190,000 clones, with around 86% occurring once and the leading ten covering around 0.8%. Turning to this clone: As yet, its antigen is unknown.

The sequencing sample was made of PBMCs. This TCR came from a young woman in good health and CMV-seronegative. The chain is built from TRBV11-3 and TRBJ2-3, with a tentative D call TRBD1 (5 bases). The DNA for the CDR3 is TGTGCCAGCAGCTTCGACAGTGCGACTAGCACAGATACGCAGTATTTT. As protein: CASSFDSATSTDTQYF.